The present T cell receptor (beta chain) was sequenced within a study of blood T cell repertoires in COVID-19 (dated by TCRdb to the early 2020s). Background on the whole study: Samples from collaborators originated in the United States, Italy and Spain and spanned both the acute and convalescent phases of COVID-19. The material from the prospective study consisted of cDNA or gDNA derived from T cells, B-cell-depleted T cells, or PBMCs. Subjects who had been exposed to COVID-19, were actively infected with it, or had recovered from it provided the deeply sampled blood TCRbeta repertoires that made up the dataset. The repertoires were made available in a free public database intended to serve as a resource for research on the immune response to SARS-CoV-2. The samples were drawn from two sources: the first 160 participants of the ongoing ImmuneRACE study, and 1,000 to 1,500 subjects contributed by 6 global collaborators. Nearly every sample came with metadata listing a de-identified subject ID, COVID-19 status, age in years and sex. Where available, HLA class I and class II types were obtained from metadata supplied by the sample provider rather than from assay-based typing.

Relative to germline, V is 6 bases shorter and J is 0 bases shorter, with 15 bases between their ends. Measured from the cysteine to the phenylalanine, the CDR3 is 16 residues long. Solely the CDR3 DNA is kept, with 48 bases framed from the first base. CDR1 and CDR2 are drawn from the germline V gene (reference sequence): MNHEY, SMNVEV. Paper-wide results and their limitations: The amount of clinical and demographic metadata varied by source and participant and was provided uncurated.

To note about this clone: It has no known antigen specificity. No clone much larger than this one lies a single base away; base qualities are absent.

TCRbeta CDR3 regions were amplified from genomic DNA by means of the immunoSEQ Assay, a bias-controlled multiplex PCR. The source study handled its data this way. The number of nucleated cells in each sample was estimated by amplification of reference gene primers within the assay. To quantify the absolute abundance of each unique TCRbeta CDR3 rearrangement, sequence reads were collapsed and filtered. Productive Simpson clonality was computed per sample as the square root of Simpson's diversity index over productive rearrangements. TCRdb re-hosts the immuneACCESS table, in-frame sequences only. Its copies lack some clones; in the studies checked, an unresolved V gene accounts for under half of them, and the cause for the rest is not known. The DNA was the basis for D and trimming; V, J and clone size are from that table. The sample includes some 170,000 clones, with about 85% observed a single time. The ten most abundant clones make up 1% to 1.2% of the sample.

The collaborating institutions used their own protocols to collect whole blood in K2EDTA tubes. For TCRbeta analysis, collaborator samples were shipped as frozen whole blood, as isolated PBMCs, or as DNA extracted from either sample type. The sequencing input was peripheral blood. This sequence originates from a man in his forties with acute or convalescent COVID-19. The chain links TRBV27 with TRBJ2-1; no D gene can be assigned with confidence. The CDR3 loop reads CASRQPAKSSYNEQFF. The sequenced DNA is TGTGCCAGCAGACAGCCCGCGAAGAGCTCCTACAATGAGCAGTTCTTC.